Detailed here is one T cell receptor beta chain. What it recognizes is unknown. This entry belongs to a study of Ad26.COV2.S vaccination and SARS-CoV-2 variants. Notes on the study in general: TCR breadth and depth analyses may have underestimated total T cell responses.

The table came from immunoSEQ multiplex PCR; TCRdb's copy has only in-frame clones and leaves some out. The sample comprises over 400,000 clones, 80% to 95% of which are singletons, and around 1.7% rests with the top ten. Stated treatment: some 19 received Ad26.COV2.S at low or high dose, single or two shots; 5 received placebo; per-sample allocation not given. Material that was analyzed had been drawn on day 63 after the first vaccine or placebo injection. J lost 7 bases, V lost 2 bases, and 11 bases had no gene match. Germline loops: CDR1 SGHNT, CDR2 YYREEE (reference sequence). This CDR3 is built from 16 residues.

This receptor was identified in a person aged 18-65 years who received the Ad26.COV2.S COVID-19 vaccine or a placebo. This specimen was peripheral blood, taken in a trial of Ad26.COV2.S vaccine versus placebo. The chain uses TRBV5-4 and TRBJ2-1; TRBD2 matches at 8 bases. The CDR3 loop is CASSFNAGGFGNEQFF. In DNA form, the CDR3 reads TGTGCCAGCAGCTTTAACGCGGGGGGTTTTGGAAATGAGCAGTTCTTC. Together with reference TRBV5-4 and TRBJ2-1, the CDR3 gives the full variable domain: ETGVTQSPTHLIKTRGQQVTLRCSSQSGHNTVSWYQQALGQGPQFIFQYYREEENGRGNFPPRFSGLQFPNYSSELNVNALELDDSALYLCASSFNAGGFGNEQFFGPGTRLTVL.